Below, 12 T cell receptor beta chains from the same sample are listed, as sequenced in a study of T cell repertoires in aging, cancer and after chemotherapy. Peripheral blood genomic DNA, not sorted cells or RNA, was the template. Rearranged V-D-J TRB sequences were amplified with a mixed TRB-A/B primer pool. TCRdb fed the multiplex PCR reads into MiXCR, producing one record per CDR3 protein. The sample includes 5,000 or so distinct CDR3 sequences, about a quarter of them seen just once. Sequencing used blood. The origin of the receptors is a human donor with a solid tumor.

This clonotype is medium-sized in the sample. V usage is TRBV5-4 and J usage is TRBJ2-3; tentatively, D is TRBD1 (6 bases). Germline assignment: CDR1 SGHNT and CDR2 YYREEE (reference sequence). The ends were cut back, 4 bases at V and 0 bases at J, with 15 bases in the middle. The CDR3 runs to 16 residues. The CDR3 here is CASSPRLDSSTDTQYF. The CDR3 DNA follows: TGTGCCAGCAGCCCGAGGTTGGACAGTAGCACAGATACGCAGTATTTT.

This clonotype ranks as medium-sized (0.01 to 0.1%). V and J are TRBV7-9 and TRBJ2-2; tentative D call: TRBD1 (5 bases). Germline V CDR1 and CDR2: SEHNR, FQNEAQ (reference sequence). CDR3 length equals 16 residues. V dropped 2 bases and J dropped 2 bases, with 12 bases sitting between them. The CDR3 loop is CASSLRQGINTGELFF. The CDR3 nucleotides read TGTGCCAGCAGCTTAAGGCAGGGTATAAACACCGGGGAGCTGTTTTTT.

This clonotype is termed medium-sized. V is TRBV6-2 or TRBV6-3 and J is TRBJ2-2; D is possibly TRBD2 (5 bases). This CDR3 has 11 residues. The V and J ends lost 10 bases and 6 bases respectively, with 9 bases between them. Looked up from germline, CDR1 is MNHEY and CDR2 is SVGEGT. Here the CDR3 DNA reads TGTGCCATCGACGGGGCCGGGGAGCTGTTTTTT. Translation gives CAIDGAGELFF.

In its sample, this clonotype ranks as medium-sized. The chain recombines TRBV6-5 with TRBJ2-1; tentatively, D is TRBD1 or TRBD2 (5 bases each). Trimming left V 6 bases short and J 6 bases short, with 18 bases between. CDR3 length: 15 amino acids. Per the germline V gene, CDR1 is MNHEY and CDR2 is SVGAGI. The CDR3 loop reads CASSRPGSRGNEQFF. The CDR3 DNA follows: TGTGCCAGCAGCCGACCAGGGAGTCGCGGCAATGAGCAGTTCTTC.

This chain connects TRBV7-6 to TRBJ2-1; TRBD2 matches 8 bases. Germline V CDR1 and CDR2: SGHVS, FNYEAQ. The CDR3 contains 15 residues. V lost 2 bases to trimming and J lost 4 bases; unmatched junction nucleotides: 4. CDR3 residues: CASSLTSGGYNEQFF. CDR3 DNA: TGTGCCAGCAGCTTAACTAGCGGTGGGTACAATGAGCAGTTCTTC.

The genes are TRBV12-3 or TRBV12-4 and TRBJ1-1; the D is unclear. V shed 1 base and J shed 0 bases, with 6 bases lying between them. CDR3 length: 14 residues. As DNA, the CDR3 is TGTGCCAGCAGTTTAGTCGGTTTGAACACTGAAGCTTTCTTT. It codes for CASSLVGLNTEAFF.

The genes are TRBV20-1 and TRBJ1-5; TRBD1 matches at 7 bases. V lost 6 bases, J lost 5 bases, and 10 bases stayed unmatched. Germline loops: CDR1 DFQATT, CDR2 SNEGSKA (reference sequence). The CDR3 spans 14 residues. The CDR3 here is CSAEQGWRDQPQHF. CDR3 nucleotides: TGCAGTGCCGAACAGGGGTGGCGCGATCAGCCCCAGCATTTT.

This clonotype was detected only a few times. This chain joins TRBV11-2 and TRBJ1-6; D gene unclear. CDR1 and CDR2 (germline): SGHAT, FQNNGV. V was pared by 3 bases and J by 4 bases, with 7 bases between. The CDR3 consists of 14 residues. The CDR3 coding sequence is TGTGCCAGCAGCTTCACGGGTTATAATTCACCCCTCCACTTT. It is translated as CASSFTGYNSPLHF.

Only a few counts were recorded for this clonotype. This CDR3 reads CAISGFGGSNTEAFF. CDR3 coding DNA: TGTGCCATCAGTGGGTTCGGGGGCTCGAACACTGAAGCTTTCTTT. The chain links TRBV10-3 to TRBJ1-1; D is perhaps TRBD1 (6 bases). CDR3 length equals 15 residues. Trimming left V 4 bases short and J 1 base short, with 13 bases between. In germline, CDR1 is ENHRY, CDR2 SYGVKD.

CDR3: CASSFGSLSYEQYF. The CDR3 coding sequence is TGTGCCAGCAGTTTCGGCAGCCTCTCCTACGAGCAGTACTTC. J is TRBJ2-7 and V is TRBV12-3 or TRBV12-4; D unresolved. This CDR3 has 14 amino acids. Trimming took 3 bases from V and 0 from J, leaving 9 bases between them.

By share of the sample, this clonotype is medium-sized. V is TRBV30 and J is TRBJ1-5, with 9 bases aligning to TRBD1. Per germline, CDR1 GTSNPN and CDR2 SVGIG (reference sequence). J lost 0 bases, V lost 4 bases, and 10 bases had no gene match. The CDR3 length is 17 residues. In nucleotides, the CDR3 is TGTGCCTGGAACAAAGGGCGGACAGGGGATAGCAATCAGCCCCAGCATTTT. Translation gives CAWNKGRTGDSNQPQHF.

The V gene is TRBV12-3 or TRBV12-4, the J gene TRBJ2-1; 12 bases are shared with TRBD2. The CDR3 covers 18 residues. Losses at the gene ends were 6 bases for V and 5 bases for J; bases not matched to a gene: 14. The CDR3 coding sequence is TGTGCCAGCAGACCCGCCAGACTAGCGGGAGTCCAACACAATGAGCAGTTCTTC. The encoded protein is CASRPARLAGVQHNEQFF.